These 8 T cell receptor beta chains were all obtained from the same sample, sequenced in a study of blood T cell repertoires in COVID-19. Assay: immunoSEQ multiplex PCR; the TCRdb copy retains only in-frame clones and omits some. This table has about 320,000 clones, 90% appearing once. Sequenced: PBMCs or T cells enriched from blood (not recorded which). The source of these receptors is a woman younger than 45 who had been exposed to COVID-19.

CDR3 loop: CASSQAVPYGYTF. In DNA, the CDR3 is TGTGCCAGCAGCCAAGCGGTCCCCTATGGCTACACCTTC. The chain combines TRBV14 with TRBJ1-2; no definite D call. CDR1 and CDR2 (germline): SGHDN, FVKESK. CDR3 length equals 13 residues. V was clipped by 1 base and J by 4 bases, with 7 bases between them.

The chain recombines TRBV7-2 with TRBJ1-2, with a weak D call TRBD1 (6 bases). Germline CDR1 and CDR2: SGHTA and FQGNSA. This CDR3 region has 14 residues. Trimming removed 4 bases from V and 4 bases from J, with 13 bases in between. CDR3 sequence (DNA): TGTGCCAGCAGCTGGGGGGGCAGGGCCTATGGCTACACCTTC. Encoded protein: CASSWGGRAYGYTF. Using reference TRBV7-2 and TRBJ1-2 for the parts outside the CDR3, the full variable domain is GAGVSQSPSNKVTEKGKDVELRCDPISGHTALYWYRQSLGQGLEFLIYFQGNSAPDKSGLPSDRFSAERTGGSVSTLTIQRTQQEDSAVYLCASSWGGRAYGYTFGSGTRLTVV.

The CDR3 loop reads CASSPRQTNYGYTF. CDR3 DNA: TGTGCCAGCTCACCACGACAGACTAACTATGGCTACACCTTC. The V call is TRBV18, the J call TRBJ1-2; tentative D call: TRBD1 (5 bases). Germline loops: CDR1 KGHSH, CDR2 LQKENI. V dropped 1 base and J dropped 0 bases, with 6 bases sitting between them. The CDR3 consists of 14 residues.

The gene calls are TRBV6-2 or TRBV6-3 and TRBJ2-7, with 10 bases identical to TRBD1. With 5 bases clipped from V and 7 bases from J, the junction kept 11 bases outside the gene matches. The CDR3 contains 15 residues. Germline-derived CDR1 and CDR2 are MNHEY and SVGEGT. The CDR3 region has the DNA TGTGCCAGCAGTACCCGACGACAGGGGGCGCGTGAGCAGTACTTC. It specifies CASSTRRQGAREQYF.

V and J are TRBV7-2 and TRBJ1-1; the match to TRBD1 covers 7 bases. The junction had 12 bases not matched to a gene; V was cut back by 2 bases and J by 9 bases. The CDR3 totals 15 residues. The germline V gene has CDR1 SGHTA and CDR2 FQGNSA. The CDR3: CASSLNPGGPLKAFF. CDR3 in DNA: TGTGCCAGCAGCTTAAACCCAGGGGGACCTTTGAAAGCTTTCTTT.

This chain uses TRBV9 with TRBJ2-5; D possibly corresponds to TRBD2 (5 bases). Germline V gene lookup returns CDR1 SGDLS and CDR2 YYNGEE. With 4 bases removed from V and 7 bases from J, the gap between germline ends came to 17 bases. The CDR3 length is 14 residues. CDR3 in amino acids: CASSPWTGPGTQYF. The CDR3 DNA is TGTGCCAGCAGCCCCTGGACTGGGCCAGGGACCCAGTACTTC.

The V call is TRBV19, the J call TRBJ2-1; TRBD1 agrees at 9 bases. Germline V gene sequence: CDR1 LNHDA, CDR2 SQIVND (reference sequence). The CDR3 runs to 14 residues. J lost 5 bases, V lost 5 bases, and 4 bases had no gene match. The CDR3 is CASSFWTGDNEQFF. CDR3 sequence (DNA): TGTGCCAGTAGTTTTTGGACAGGGGACAATGAGCAGTTCTTC.

This clone was counted a single time. The chain has TRBV11-2 and TRBJ2-3, with 8 bases matching TRBD1. The CDR3 has 14 amino acids. V shed 5 bases, J shed 4 bases, and the junction held 5 bases outside the gene matches. The germline V gene encodes CDR1 SGHAT and CDR2 FQNNGV. CDR3 protein: CASSADRAADTQYF. As DNA, the CDR3 is TGTGCCAGCAGCGCGGACAGGGCGGCAGATACGCAGTATTTT.